The 8 T cell receptor beta chains given below trace back to one sample, sequenced in a study of blood T cell repertoires in COVID-19. Clones were read by immunoSEQ multiplex PCR, and TCRdb kept only the in-frame ones, dropping some. This sample has approximately 100,000 clones; 75% to 90% occur once, and the top ten carry approximately 2%. Sequencing was carried out using peripheral blood. These receptor sequences come from a woman in her seventies with active or convalescent COVID-19.

This chain joins TRBV10-2 and TRBJ2-7; the match to TRBD2 covers 8 bases. This CDR3 spans 15 amino acids. Germline lookup yields CDR1 WSHSY and CDR2 SAAADI. J gave up 3 bases and V 4 bases, and 8 bases lay outside the gene matches. The chain's CDR3 is CASSAGGLANYEQYF. The DNA for the CDR3 is TGCGCCAGCAGTGCGGGAGGGCTAGCTAACTACGAGCAGTACTTC.

This chain connects TRBV6-5 to TRBJ2-5, with TRBD1 matching 10 bases. V gave up 7 bases and J gave up 4 bases; unmatched junction bases: 6. CDR1 and CDR2 from the germline V gene are MNHEY and SVGAGI. CDR3 length equals 14 residues. CDR3 nucleotide sequence: TGTGCCAGCACCCGAGGACAGGGGGGAGAGACCCAGTACTTC. Translating it yields CASTRGQGGETQYF.

V is TRBV7-9 and J is TRBJ2-5; D might be TRBD1 (5 bases). V gave up 1 base and J gave up 2 bases, with 8 bases separating them. Germline V gene data show CDR1 as SEHNR and CDR2 as FQNEAQ (reference sequence). The CDR3 runs to 14 residues. The CDR3 region has the DNA TGTGCCAGCAGCTTAGAGGGGCGGCAAGAGACCCAGTACTTC. Amino acids: CASSLEGRQETQYF.

The rearrangement joins TRBV6-5 to TRBJ1-1; 7 bases fit TRBD1. Germline CDR1 and CDR2: MNHEY and SVGAGI. This CDR3 contains 14 residues. V dropped 4 bases and J dropped 1; count of bases not matched to a gene: 3. For the CDR3, the DNA is TGTGCCAGCAGTTGGGACAGAACGAACACTGAAGCTTTCTTT. Translating gives CASSWDRTNTEAFF.

This chain uses TRBV9 with TRBJ2-2; a possible D gene is TRBD2 (6 bases). CDR3 length: 15 residues. The V end lost 4 bases, the J end lost 1 base, and 11 bases lay between the germline ends. Germline lookup yields CDR1 SGDLS and CDR2 YYNGEE. The CDR3 sequence is CASSPRGGNTGELFF. CDR3 nucleotides: TGTGCCAGCAGCCCCCGGGGAGGGAACACCGGGGAGCTGTTTTTT.

This clone was observed a handful of times. This chain connects TRBV11-3 to TRBJ2-7; D gene ambiguous. The CDR3 loop spans 12 amino acids. V lost 2 bases, J lost 6 bases, and 8 bases lay in between. Per germline, CDR1 SGHNT and CDR2 YENEEA. The CDR3 here is CASSLFNSEQYF. The CDR3 bases are TGTGCCAGCAGCTTATTTAACTCCGAGCAGTACTTC.

The rearrangement links TRBV7-2 to TRBJ2-5; TRBD1 matches 11 bases. From germline, CDR1 is SGHTA and CDR2 FQGNSA. Germline trimming cut 7 bases from V and 7 bases from J; bases unmatched to any gene: 5. This CDR3 spans 13 amino acids. CDR3 amino acids: CASKRTGGRTQYF. In DNA, the CDR3 is TGTGCCAGCAAAAGGACAGGGGGCCGGACCCAGTACTTC.

This clone has more than one count but fewer than ten. The chain combines TRBV3-1 (or the pseudogene TRBV3-2) with TRBJ1-3; 7 nucleotides align to TRBD1. This CDR3 spans 17 amino acids. The germline V gene encodes CDR1 LGHDT and CDR2 YNNKEL (reference sequence). V dropped 4 bases and J dropped 4; count of bases not matched to a gene: 13. The CDR3 region has the DNA TGTGCCAGCAGCCTAAGGACTGCGAGGGGGCCAGGAAACACCATATATTTT. Translating it yields CASSLRTARGPGNTIYF.